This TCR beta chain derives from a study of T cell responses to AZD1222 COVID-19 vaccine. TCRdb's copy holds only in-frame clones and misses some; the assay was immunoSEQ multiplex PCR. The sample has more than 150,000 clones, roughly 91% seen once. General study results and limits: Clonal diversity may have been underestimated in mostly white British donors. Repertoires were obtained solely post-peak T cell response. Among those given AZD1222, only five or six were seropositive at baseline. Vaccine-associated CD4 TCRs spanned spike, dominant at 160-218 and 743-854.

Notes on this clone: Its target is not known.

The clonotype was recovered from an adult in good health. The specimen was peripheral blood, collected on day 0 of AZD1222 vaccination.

The CDR3 coding sequence is TGTGCCAACCGGACTCAGGCAGGGGGAGAAGAGACCCAGTACTTC. Its protein product is CANRTQAGGEETQYF. The rearrangement links TRBV7-8 to TRBJ2-5; 7 bases fit TRBD1. CDR1 and CDR2 (germline): SGHVS, FQNEAQ. This CDR3 spans 15 amino acids. V was clipped by 10 bases and J by 3 bases; unmatched bases: 14.